This entry lists 6 T cell receptor beta chains sequenced from one sample in a study of control samples from healthy donors and cancer patients. The assay was immunoSEQ multiplex PCR, and TCRdb's table has in-frame clones only and misses some. The sample carries about 86,000 clones, roughly 89% recorded once. The sequenced sample consisted of PBMCs. All receptors come from a woman aged 50 to 60 with colorectal cancer.

This clone occurred once. This rearrangement joins TRBV19 to TRBJ1-5; D is ambiguous. V lost 5 bases and J lost 3, with 14 bases in between. CDR1 is LNHDA, CDR2 SQIVND, per germline (reference sequence). This CDR3 region has 15 residues. This chain's CDR3 is CASSFGPDFNQPQHF. In DNA form, the CDR3 reads TGTGCCAGTAGTTTCGGACCCGACTTCAATCAGCCCCAGCATTTT.

This chain links TRBV18 with TRBJ2-7, with D perhaps matching TRBD1 (5 bases). Trimming removed 2 bases at V and 7 bases at J, with 12 bases between. Per germline, CDR1 KGHSH and CDR2 LQKENI. CDR3 length equals 13 residues. This CDR3 is CASSPKGAGEQYV. For the CDR3, the DNA is TGTGCCAGCTCACCAAAAGGGGCTGGGGAGCAGTACGTC.

This chain joins TRBV6-5 and TRBJ1-6; D remains unclear. The CDR3 is 15 residues long. The germline V gene encodes CDR1 MNHEY and CDR2 SVGAGI. V dropped 8 bases and J dropped 9 bases, with 20 bases sitting between them. The CDR3 DNA reads as TGTGCCAGCCGCAAACCCGGGGAGGGTAGTTCACCCCTCCACTTT. This sequence encodes CASRKPGEGSSPLHF.

A single count supports this clone. J is TRBJ1-1 and V is TRBV27; TRBD1 is a possible D gene (5 bases). Germline V CDR1 and CDR2: MNHEY, SMNVEV (reference sequence). CDR3 size: 14 residues. Trimming pared 6 bases from V and 0 bases from J, leaving 11 bases between. The CDR3 DNA reads as TGTGCCAGCAGGGGGGGGACCTTGAACACTGAAGCTTTCTTT. Encoded protein: CASRGGTLNTEAFF.

This clone has a handful of counts. The CDR3 region has the DNA TGTGCCAGCAGCCACAGGGGAAACAATCAGCCCCAGCATTTT. Amino acid sequence: CASSHRGNNQPQHF. The V call is TRBV3-1 (or the pseudogene TRBV3-2), the J call TRBJ1-5, with a tentative D call TRBD1 (6 bases). Between the trimmed V and J ends, which lost 3 bases and 3 bases, there was a span of 9 bases. Germline loops: CDR1 LGHDT, CDR2 YNNKEL (reference sequence). The CDR3 has 14 residues.

The chain joins TRBV25-1 to TRBJ1-1; 7 bases agree with TRBD1. J was trimmed by 4 bases and V by 9 bases; bases with no gene match: 8. CDR3 length equals 13 residues. Germline CDR1 and CDR2: MGHDK and SYGVNS. The CDR3 loop reads CASGGGIGTEAFF. The CDR3 DNA reads TGTGCCAGTGGAGGGGGCATAGGCACTGAAGCTTTCTTT. Supplemented by reference TRBV25-1 and TRBJ1-1, the full variable domain reads EADIYQTPRYLVIGTGKKITLECSQTMGHDKMYWYQQDPGMELHLIHYSYGVNSTEKGDLSSESTVSRIRTEHFPLTLESARPSHTSQYLCASGGGIGTEAFFGQGTRLTVV.